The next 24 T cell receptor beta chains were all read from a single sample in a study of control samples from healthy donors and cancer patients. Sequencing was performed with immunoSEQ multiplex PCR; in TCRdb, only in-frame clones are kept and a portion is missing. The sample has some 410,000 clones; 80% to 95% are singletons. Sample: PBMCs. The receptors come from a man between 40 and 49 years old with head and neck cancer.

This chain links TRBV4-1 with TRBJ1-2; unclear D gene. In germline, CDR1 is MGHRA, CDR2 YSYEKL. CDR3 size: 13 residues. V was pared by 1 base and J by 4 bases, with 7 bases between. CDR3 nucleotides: TGCGCCAGCAGCCAAGGGGCTTCCTATGGCTACACCTTC. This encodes CASSQGASYGYTF.

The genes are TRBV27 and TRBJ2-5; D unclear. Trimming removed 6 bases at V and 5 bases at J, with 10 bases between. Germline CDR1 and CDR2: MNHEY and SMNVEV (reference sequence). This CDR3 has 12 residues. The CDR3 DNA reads TGTGCCAGCAGGGGCGAGTGGGAGACCCAGTACTTC. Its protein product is CASRGEWETQYF.

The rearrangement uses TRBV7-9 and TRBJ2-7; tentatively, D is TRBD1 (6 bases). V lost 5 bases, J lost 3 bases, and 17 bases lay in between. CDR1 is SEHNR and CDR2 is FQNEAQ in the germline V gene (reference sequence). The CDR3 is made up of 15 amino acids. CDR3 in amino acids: CASSLGAGDGYEQYF. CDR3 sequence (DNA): TGTGCCAGCAGCCTGGGGGCAGGGGATGGCTACGAGCAGTACTTC. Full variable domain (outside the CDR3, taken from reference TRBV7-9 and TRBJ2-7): DTGVSQNPRHKITKRGQNVTFRCDPISEHNRLYWYRQTLGQGPEFLTYFQNEAQLEKSRLLSDRFSAERPKGSFSTLEIQRTEQGDSAMYLCASSLGAGDGYEQYFGPGTRLTVT.

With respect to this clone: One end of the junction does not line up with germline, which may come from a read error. The CDR3 here is CASSLRLAGEVDEQFF. DNA for the CDR3: TGTGCTAGCAGCTTAAGGCTAGCGGGAGAGGTGGATGAGCAGTTCTTC. This rearrangement joins TRBV7-7 to TRBJ2-1; 10 nucleotides match TRBD2. Germline loops: CDR1 SSHAT, CDR2 FNYEAQ (reference sequence). The CDR3 length is 16 residues. Filled out from reference TRBV7-7 and TRBJ2-1, the complete variable domain reads GAGVSQSPRYKVTKRGQDVTLRCDPISSHATLYWYQQALGQGPEFLTYFNYEAQPDKSGLPSDRFSAERPEGSISTLTIQRTEQRDSAMYRCASSLRLAGEVDEQFFGPGTRLTVL.

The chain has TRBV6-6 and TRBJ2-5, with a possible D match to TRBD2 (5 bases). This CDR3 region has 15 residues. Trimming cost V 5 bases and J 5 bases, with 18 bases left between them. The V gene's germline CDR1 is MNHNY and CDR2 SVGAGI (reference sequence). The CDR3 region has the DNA TGTGCCAGCAGTCCCCCCTCTAGCCGGCGGGAGACCCAGTACTTC. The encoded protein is CASSPPSSRRETQYF.

CDR3 loop: CASSLTTGVTEAFF. CDR3 sequence (DNA): TGTGCCAGCAGTTTAACGACAGGGGTCACTGAAGCTTTCTTT. The gene calls are TRBV27 and TRBJ1-1; TRBD1 matches at 8 bases. Germline CDR1 is MNHEY and CDR2 is SMNVEV (reference sequence). The CDR3 is 14 residues long. V lost 2 bases and J lost 4; bases outside the gene matches: 3.

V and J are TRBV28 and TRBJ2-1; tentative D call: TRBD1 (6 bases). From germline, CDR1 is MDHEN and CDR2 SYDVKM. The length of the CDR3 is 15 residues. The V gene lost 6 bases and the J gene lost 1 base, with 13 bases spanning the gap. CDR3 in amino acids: CASRFPQGSYNEQFF. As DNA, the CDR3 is TGTGCCAGCAGATTTCCACAGGGTTCCTACAATGAGCAGTTCTTC.

Here the CDR3 reads CSVDGGWETQYF. The CDR3 coding sequence is TGCAGCGTTGATGGGGGGTGGGAGACCCAGTACTTC. The chain recombines TRBV29-1 with TRBJ2-5, with TRBD2 as a possible D gene (6 bases). CDR3 length equals 12 residues. Looked up from germline, CDR1 is SQVTM and CDR2 is ANQGSEA. Trimming pared 3 bases from V and 5 bases from J, leaving 10 bases between.

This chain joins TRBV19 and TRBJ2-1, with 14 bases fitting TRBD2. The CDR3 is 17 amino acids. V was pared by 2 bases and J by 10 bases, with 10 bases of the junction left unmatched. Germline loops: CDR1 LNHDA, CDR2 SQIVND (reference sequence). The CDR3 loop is CASSIRLAGGSTREQFF. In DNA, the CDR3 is TGTGCCAGTAGTATAAGACTAGCGGGAGGGTCCACGAGGGAGCAGTTCTTC. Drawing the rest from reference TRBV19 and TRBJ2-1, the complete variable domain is DGGITQSPKYLFRKEGQNVTLSCEQNLNHDAMYWYRQDPGQGLRLIYYSQIVNDFQKGDIAEGYSVSREKKESFPLTVTSAQKNPTAFYLCASSIRLAGGSTREQFFGPGTRLTVL.

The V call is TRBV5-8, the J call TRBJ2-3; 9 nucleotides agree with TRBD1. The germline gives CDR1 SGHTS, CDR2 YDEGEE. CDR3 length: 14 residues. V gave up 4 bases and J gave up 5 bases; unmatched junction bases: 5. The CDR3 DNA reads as TGTGCCAGCAGCGTTCGGACAGGGGTAGATACGCAGTATTTT. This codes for CASSVRTGVDTQYF.

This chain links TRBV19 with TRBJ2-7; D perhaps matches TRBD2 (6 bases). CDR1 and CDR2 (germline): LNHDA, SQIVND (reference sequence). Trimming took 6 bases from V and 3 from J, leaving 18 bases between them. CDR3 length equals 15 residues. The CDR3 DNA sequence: TGTGCCAGTAGCGTTCGTGGGACGGGAGACTACGAGCAGTACTTC. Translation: CASSVRGTGDYEQYF. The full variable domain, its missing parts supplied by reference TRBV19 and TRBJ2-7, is DGGITQSPKYLFRKEGQNVTLSCEQNLNHDAMYWYRQDPGQGLRLIYYSQIVNDFQKGDIAEGYSVSREKKESFPLTVTSAQKNPTAFYLCASSVRGTGDYEQYFGPGTRLTVT.

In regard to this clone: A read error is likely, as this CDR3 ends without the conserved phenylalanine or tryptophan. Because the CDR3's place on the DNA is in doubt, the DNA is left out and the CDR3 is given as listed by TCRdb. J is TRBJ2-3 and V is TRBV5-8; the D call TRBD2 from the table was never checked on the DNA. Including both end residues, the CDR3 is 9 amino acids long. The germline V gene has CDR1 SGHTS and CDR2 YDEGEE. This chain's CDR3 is CASRVTTPS.

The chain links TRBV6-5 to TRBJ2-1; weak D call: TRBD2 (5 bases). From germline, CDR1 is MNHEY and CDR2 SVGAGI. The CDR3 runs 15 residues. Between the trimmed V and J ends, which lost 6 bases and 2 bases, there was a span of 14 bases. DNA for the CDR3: TGTGCCAGCAGCTCATTTTTCGGGACCTACAATGAGCAGTTCTTC. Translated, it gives CASSSFFGTYNEQFF.

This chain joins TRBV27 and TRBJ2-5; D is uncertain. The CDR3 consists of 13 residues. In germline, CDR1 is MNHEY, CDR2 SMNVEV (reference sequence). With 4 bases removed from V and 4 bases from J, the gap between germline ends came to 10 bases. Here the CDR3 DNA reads TGTGCCAGCAGTTCCCGGAACCCAGAGACCCAGTACTTC. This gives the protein CASSSRNPETQYF.

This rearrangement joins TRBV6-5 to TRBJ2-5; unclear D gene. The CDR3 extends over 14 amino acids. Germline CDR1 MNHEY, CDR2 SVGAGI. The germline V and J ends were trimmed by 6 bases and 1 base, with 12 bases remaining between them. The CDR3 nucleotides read TGTGCCAGCAGCGAGCCGTGGGGCCAAGAGACCCAGTACTTC. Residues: CASSEPWGQETQYF.

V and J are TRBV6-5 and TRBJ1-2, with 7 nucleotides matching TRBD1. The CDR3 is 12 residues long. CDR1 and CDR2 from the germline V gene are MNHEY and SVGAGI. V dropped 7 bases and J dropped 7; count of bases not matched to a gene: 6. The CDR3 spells CASTDRDLGYTF. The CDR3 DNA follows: TGTGCCAGCACCGACAGGGACCTTGGCTACACCTTC.

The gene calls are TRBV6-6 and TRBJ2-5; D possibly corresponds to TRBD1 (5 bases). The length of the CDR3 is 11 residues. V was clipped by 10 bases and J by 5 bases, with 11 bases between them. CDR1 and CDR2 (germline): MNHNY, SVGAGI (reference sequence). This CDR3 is CAIRGGETQYF. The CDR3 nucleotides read TGTGCCATAAGGGGTGGGGAGACCCAGTACTTC.

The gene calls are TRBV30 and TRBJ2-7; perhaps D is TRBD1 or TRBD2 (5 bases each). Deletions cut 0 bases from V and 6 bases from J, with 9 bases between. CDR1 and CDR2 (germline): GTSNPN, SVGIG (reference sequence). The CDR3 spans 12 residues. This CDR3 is CAWSVVRGEQYF. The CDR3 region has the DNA TGTGCCTGGAGTGTCGTGAGGGGCGAGCAGTACTTC.

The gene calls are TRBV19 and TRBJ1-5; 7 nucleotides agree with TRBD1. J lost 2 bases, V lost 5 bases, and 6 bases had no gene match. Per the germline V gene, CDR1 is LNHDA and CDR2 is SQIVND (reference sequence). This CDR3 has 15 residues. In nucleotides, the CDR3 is TGTGCCAGTAGTTATCGGGACAGTGGCAATCAGCCCCAGCATTTT. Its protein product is CASSYRDSGNQPQHF.

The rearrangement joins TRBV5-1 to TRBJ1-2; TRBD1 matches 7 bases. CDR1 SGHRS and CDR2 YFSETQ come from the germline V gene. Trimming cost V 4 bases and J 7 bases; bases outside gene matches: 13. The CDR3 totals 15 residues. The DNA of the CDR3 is TGCGCCAGCAGCATACCGACAGGGAATCAAGGTGGCTACACCTTC. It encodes CASSIPTGNQGGYTF.

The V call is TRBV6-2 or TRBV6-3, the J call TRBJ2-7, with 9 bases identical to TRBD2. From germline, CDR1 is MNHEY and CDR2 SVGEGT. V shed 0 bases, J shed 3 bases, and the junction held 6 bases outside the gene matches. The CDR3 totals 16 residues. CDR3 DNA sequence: TGTGCCAGCAGTTACTCGAGGCTAGCGGGGCTCTACGAGCAGTACTTC. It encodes CASSYSRLAGLYEQYF.

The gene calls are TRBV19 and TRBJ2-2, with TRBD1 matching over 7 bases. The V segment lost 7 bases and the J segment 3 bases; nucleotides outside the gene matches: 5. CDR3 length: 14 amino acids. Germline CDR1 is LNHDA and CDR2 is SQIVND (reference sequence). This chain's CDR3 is CASMTGSYTGELFF. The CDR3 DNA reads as TGTGCCAGTATGACAGGGAGTTACACCGGGGAGCTGTTTTTT.

Here the CDR3 reads CASSQGPRPGGAFF. CDR3 bases: TGCGCCAGCAGCCAAGGACCCCGCCCGGGCGGAGCTTTCTTT. The chain couples TRBV4-1 to TRBJ1-1, with unresolved D. Germline V gene sequence: CDR1 MGHRA, CDR2 YSYEKL. This CDR3 region has 14 residues. V was shortened by 1 base and J by 10 bases, with 16 bases between the two germline ends.

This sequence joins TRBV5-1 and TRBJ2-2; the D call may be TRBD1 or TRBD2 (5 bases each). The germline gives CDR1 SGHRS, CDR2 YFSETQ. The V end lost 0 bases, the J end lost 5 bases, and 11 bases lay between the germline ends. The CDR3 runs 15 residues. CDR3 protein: CASSLARGTTGELFF. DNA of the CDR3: TGCGCCAGCAGCTTGGCGAGGGGTACAACCGGGGAGCTGTTTTTT.